These T cell receptor beta chains were read from a single sample in a study of long-term antiretroviral therapy in people with HIV. Sequencing used immunoSEQ multiplex PCR; TCRdb keeps in-frame clones, though not all of them. Seen here are 20,000 or so clones, approximately 80% observed once, and the top ten hold almost 3.5%. The material was unsorted PBMCs, obtained 1.9 years after starting antiretroviral therapy. The receptor set was obtained from a woman in her forties or fifties with HIV. The CDR3 runs from the conserved cysteine through the conserved F or W. Each record gives: clone size, V gene, D gene, J gene, CDR3 protein, CDR3 DNA. The D gene is left open where the match is weak. The size entry is marked missing in some rows and otherwise reads once, few, many or a size class.

.	TRBV2	.	TRBJ2-7	CASSERGSTYEQYF	TGTGCCAGCAGTGAGAGGGGTTCAACCTACGAGCAGTACTTC
.	TRBV7-2	.	TRBJ2-3	CASSWTPTGDTQYF	TGTGCCAGCAGCTGGACTCCCACGGGCGATACGCAGTATTTT
.	TRBV5-5	TRBD1	TRBJ2-7	CASSWGTGGTRGEQYF	TGTGCCAGCAGCTGGGGGACAGGGGGCACCAGGGGCGAGCAGTACTTC
.	TRBV1	.	TRBJ2-3	CTSSQDQGKAGGGTDTQYF	TGCACCAGCAGCCAAGATCAAGGAAAGGCGGGGGGGGGTACAGATACGCAGTATTTT
.	TRBV7-9	TRBD1	TRBJ2-7	CASSSSPETGSYEQYF	TGTGCCAGCAGCTCCTCACCCGAGACAGGGTCCTACGAGCAGTACTTC
.	TRBV18	TRBD1	TRBJ1-6	CASSLPGQGNSPLHF	TGTGCCAGCTCACTACCGGGACAGGGTAATTCACCCCTCCACTTT
.	TRBV5-8	.	TRBJ1-6	CASTPEGGSSYNSPLHF	TGTGCCAGCACCCCGGAGGGGGGTAGCTCCTATAATTCACCCCTCCACTTT
.	TRBV7-9	TRBD1	TRBJ2-5	CASSLGLQGAETQYF	TGTGCCAGCAGCTTAGGTCTTCAGGGGGCGGAGACCCAGTACTTC
.	TRBV19	.	TRBJ1-1	CASKLSGMNTEAFF	TGTGCCAGTAAACTTTCAGGGATGAACACTGAAGCTTTCTTT
.	TRBV5-1	.	TRBJ2-2	CASSLGAGGELFF	TGCGCCAGCAGCTTGGGGGCAGGCGGGGAGCTGTTTTTT
.	TRBV27	TRBD1	TRBJ1-2	CASSLREGARYGYTF	TGTGCCAGCAGTTTAAGGGAGGGGGCTCGGTATGGCTACACCTTC
.	TRBV6-6	.	TRBJ2-3	CASSFAPQRDTQYF	TGTGCCAGCAGTTTCGCCCCACAGCGGGATACGCAGTATTTT
.	TRBV7-6	TRBD2	TRBJ2-7	CASSFGGGYEQYF	TGTGCCAGCAGCTTCGGGGGGGGCTACGAGCAGTACTTC
.	TRBV6-6	.	TRBJ2-7	CASSYLSLPFYEQYF	TGTGCCAGCAGTTACTTGTCTCTCCCTTTCTACGAGCAGTACTTC
.	TRBV5-8	.	TRBJ2-5	CASSSKPFQETQYF	TGTGCCAGCAGCTCCAAGCCCTTCCAAGAGACCCAGTACTTC
.	TRBV4-1	TRBD2	TRBJ2-3	CASANSGGSTDTQYF	TGCGCCAGCGCAAATAGCGGGGGGAGCACAGATACGCAGTATTTT
.	TRBV7-2	.	TRBJ1-2	CASSPARGQGGGYTF	TGTGCCAGCAGCCCCGCCCGAGGGCAGGGAGGCGGCTACACCTTC
.	TRBV28	TRBD1	TRBJ1-6	CAILGQGSYNSPLHF	TGTGCCATCCTGGGACAGGGGTCCTATAATTCACCCCTCCACTTT
.	TRBV5-6	.	TRBJ1-4	CASSSRGIRGTNEKLFF	TGTGCCAGCAGCTCGCGGGGCATCAGGGGTACTAATGAAAAACTGTTTTTT
.	TRBV2	TRBD1	TRBJ1-6	CASSPDRGGGPLHF	TGTGCCAGCAGCCCCGACAGGGGTGGTGGACCCCTCCACTTT
.	TRBV27	.	TRBJ2-7	CASSLDPDYEQYF	TGTGCCAGCAGTTTAGATCCCGACTACGAGCAGTACTTC
.	TRBV18	.	TRBJ2-2	CASSPARGTGELFF	TGTGCCAGCTCACCGGCCAGGGGTACCGGGGAGCTGTTTTTT
.	TRBV7-2	.	TRBJ1-1	CASSSRVNTEAFF	TGTGCCAGCAGCTCGAGAGTGAACACTGAAGCTTTCTTT
.	TRBV6-5	TRBD1	TRBJ2-7	CASRQDRIVYEQYF	TGTGCCAGCAGGCAGGACAGGATCGTCTACGAGCAGTACTTC
.	TRBV27	TRBD2	TRBJ2-7	CASSKGLAGGIDEQYF	TGTGCCAGCAGCAAGGGACTAGCGGGGGGGATCGACGAGCAGTACTTC
.	TRBV7-9	TRBD1	TRBJ2-3	CASSLGTGTTDTQYF	TGTGCCAGCAGCTTAGGGACAGGGACCACAGATACGCAGTATTTT
once	TRBV18	.	TRBJ1-2	CASSPGFSNYGYTF	TGTGCCAGCTCACCAGGGTTTTCTAACTATGGCTACACCTTC
.	TRBV7-9	.	TRBJ2-3	CASSLVGRRDTDTQYF	TGTGCCAGCAGCTTAGTCGGTAGGCGGGATACAGATACGCAGTATTTT
.	TRBV7-9	.	TRBJ2-2	CASSLTSGGVGELFF	TGTGCCAGCAGCTTAACTTCGGGGGGCGTCGGGGAGCTGTTTTTT
.	TRBV11-3	.	TRBJ2-2	CASSPRDPGELFF	TGTGCCAGCAGCCCCCGGGACCCCGGGGAGCTGTTTTTT
.	TRBV14	TRBD1	TRBJ2-2	CASSQDFGQGFLGELFF	TGTGCCAGCAGCCAAGACTTTGGACAGGGATTTCTGGGGGAGCTGTTTTTT
few	TRBV28	.	TRBJ2-7	CASSLGLASRTEEQYF	TGTGCCAGCAGTTTAGGTCTAGCCTCTCGAACCGAAGAGCAGTACTTC
.	TRBV5-1	.	TRBJ1-5	CASSLGGADSNQPQHF	TGCGCCAGCAGCTTGGGAGGGGCCGATAGCAATCAGCCCCAGCATTTT
.	TRBV7-2	TRBD1	TRBJ2-2	CASSLGTGVSGELFF	TGTGCCAGCAGCTTAGGGACAGGGGTCAGCGGGGAGCTGTTTTTT